This T cell receptor beta chain was identified during a study of T cell repertoires in cytomegalovirus infection. Overall study context: Recently identified HLA-C-restricted CMV epitopes were among the peptides used.

This clonotype has a single count. The antigen is unknown. TCRdb reanalysed the reads using MiXCR and keeps one entry per CDR3 protein. The sample consists of some 800,000 distinct CDR3 sequences, under 35% of them appearing once. This TCR was sampled from a human donor in good health (CMV status not recorded). Some clones in this sample may be carry-over from other donors' samples. Sequenced here: cultured CD8+ T cells from PBMCs, sampled from culture after CMV antigen stimulation.

Written as DNA, the CDR3 is TGTGCCAGCAGCTTAGCAGGGACAATCAGGCCCCAGCATTTT. This sequence encodes CASSLAGTIRPQHF. V gene TRBV7-6 combines with J gene TRBJ1-5, with a tentative D call TRBD1 (6 bases). Trimming pared 0 bases from V and 9 bases from J, leaving 12 bases between. Germline V lookup: CDR1 SGHVS, CDR2 FNYEAQ. The CDR3 sequence is 14 residues long.